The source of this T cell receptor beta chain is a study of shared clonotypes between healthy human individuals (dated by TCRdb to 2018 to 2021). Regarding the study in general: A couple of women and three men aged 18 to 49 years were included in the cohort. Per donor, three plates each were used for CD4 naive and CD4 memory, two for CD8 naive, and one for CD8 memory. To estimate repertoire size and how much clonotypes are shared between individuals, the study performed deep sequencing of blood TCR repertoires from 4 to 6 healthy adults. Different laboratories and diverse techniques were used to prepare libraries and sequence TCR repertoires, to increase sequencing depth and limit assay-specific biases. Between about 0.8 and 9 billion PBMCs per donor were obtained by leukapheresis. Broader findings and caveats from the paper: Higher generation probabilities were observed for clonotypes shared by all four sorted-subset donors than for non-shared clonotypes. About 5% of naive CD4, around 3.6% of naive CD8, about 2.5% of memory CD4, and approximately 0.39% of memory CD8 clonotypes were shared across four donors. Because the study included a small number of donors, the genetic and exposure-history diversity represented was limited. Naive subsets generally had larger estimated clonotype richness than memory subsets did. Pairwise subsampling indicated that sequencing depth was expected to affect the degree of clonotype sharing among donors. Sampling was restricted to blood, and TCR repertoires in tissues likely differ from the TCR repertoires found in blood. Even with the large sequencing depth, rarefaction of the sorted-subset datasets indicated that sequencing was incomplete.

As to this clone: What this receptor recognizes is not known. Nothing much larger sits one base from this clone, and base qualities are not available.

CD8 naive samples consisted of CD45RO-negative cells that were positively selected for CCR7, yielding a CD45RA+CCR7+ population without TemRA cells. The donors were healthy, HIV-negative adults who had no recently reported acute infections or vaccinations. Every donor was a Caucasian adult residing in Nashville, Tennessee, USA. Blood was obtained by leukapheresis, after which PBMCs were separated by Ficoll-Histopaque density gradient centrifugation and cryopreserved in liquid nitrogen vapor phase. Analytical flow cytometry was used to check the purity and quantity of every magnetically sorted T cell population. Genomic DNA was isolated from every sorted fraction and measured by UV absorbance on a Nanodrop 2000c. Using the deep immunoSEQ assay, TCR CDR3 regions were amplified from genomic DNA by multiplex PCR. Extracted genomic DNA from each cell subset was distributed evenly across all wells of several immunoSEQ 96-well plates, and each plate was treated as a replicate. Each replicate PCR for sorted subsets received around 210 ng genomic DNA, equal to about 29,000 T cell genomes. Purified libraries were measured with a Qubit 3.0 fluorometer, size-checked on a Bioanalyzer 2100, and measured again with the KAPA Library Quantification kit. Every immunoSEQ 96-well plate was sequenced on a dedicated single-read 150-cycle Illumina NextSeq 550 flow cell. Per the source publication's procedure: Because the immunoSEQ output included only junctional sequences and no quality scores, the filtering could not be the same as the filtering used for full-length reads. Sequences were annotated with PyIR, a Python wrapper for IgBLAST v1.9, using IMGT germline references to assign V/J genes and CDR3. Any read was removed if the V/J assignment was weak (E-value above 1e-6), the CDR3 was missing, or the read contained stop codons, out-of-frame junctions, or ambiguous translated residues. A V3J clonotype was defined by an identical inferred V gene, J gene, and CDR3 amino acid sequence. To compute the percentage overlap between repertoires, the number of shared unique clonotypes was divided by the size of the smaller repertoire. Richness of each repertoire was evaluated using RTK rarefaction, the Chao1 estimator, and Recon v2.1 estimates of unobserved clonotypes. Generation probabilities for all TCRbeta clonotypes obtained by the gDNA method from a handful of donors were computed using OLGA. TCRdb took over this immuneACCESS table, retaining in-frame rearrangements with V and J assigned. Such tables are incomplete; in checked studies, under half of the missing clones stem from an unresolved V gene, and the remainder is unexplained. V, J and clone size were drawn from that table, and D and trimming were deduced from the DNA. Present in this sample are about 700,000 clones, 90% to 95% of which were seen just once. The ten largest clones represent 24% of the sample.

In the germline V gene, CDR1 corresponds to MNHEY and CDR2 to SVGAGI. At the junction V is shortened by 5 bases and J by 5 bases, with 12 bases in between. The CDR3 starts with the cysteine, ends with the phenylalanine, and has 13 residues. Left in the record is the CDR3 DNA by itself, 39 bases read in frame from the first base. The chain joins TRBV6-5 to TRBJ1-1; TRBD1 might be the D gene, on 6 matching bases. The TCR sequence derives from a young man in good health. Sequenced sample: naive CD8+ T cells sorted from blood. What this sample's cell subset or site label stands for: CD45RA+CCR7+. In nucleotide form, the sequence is TGTGCCAGCAGTAGTGGACAGAGGACTGAAGCTTTCTTT. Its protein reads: CASSSGQRTEAFF.